Following are 14 T cell receptor beta chains from one sample sequenced in a study of post-analysis software for immune sequencing data. Findings of the study overall: Patients had higher frequencies than controls of about five TRBV segments, including TRBV5-6, TRBV5-1 and TRBV20-1.

Antigens for these TCRs are unknown. Prepared TCR beta cDNA libraries contained unique molecular identifiers. MiXCR, applied by TCRdb to the PCR reads, yields one record per CDR3 protein. The sample gives about 820,000 distinct CDR3 sequences, about 50% of which show up once; roughly 4.4% is in the top ten. The sample taken for sequencing was blood. The receptors derive from a girl aged 10-17 years with multiple sclerosis.

The V and J genes are TRBV5-1 and TRBJ1-6, with 10 bases identical to TRBD1. J lost 9 bases, V lost 1 base, and 4 bases had no gene match. This CDR3 region has 15 residues. Germline assignment: CDR1 SGHRS and CDR2 YFSETQ. The CDR3 protein is CASSLSGQGPSPLHF. CDR3 in DNA: TGCGCCAGCAGCTTGTCGGGACAGGGGCCTTCACCCCTCCACTTT. The whole variable domain, filled in from reference TRBV5-1 and TRBJ1-6, reads KAGVTQTPRYLIKTRGQQVTLSCSPISGHRSVSWYQQTPGQGLQFLFEYFSETQRNKGNFPGRFSGRQFSNSRSEMNVSTLELGDSALYLCASSLSGQGPSPLHFGNGTRLTVT.

This chain uses TRBV10-3 with TRBJ1-1, with unresolved D. The germline V and J ends were trimmed by 6 bases and 0 bases, with 20 bases remaining between them. Germline loops: CDR1 ENHRY, CDR2 SYGVKD. The CDR3 totals 17 residues. CDR3 residues: CAISKFGESGLNTEAFF. The CDR3 nucleotides read TGTGCCATCAGCAAATTTGGGGAGTCGGGTTTGAACACTGAAGCTTTCTTT.

The chain couples TRBV7-9 to TRBJ2-5, with D unclear. The DNA end is a closer match to TRBJ2-7, so the J assignment may be wrong. The CDR3 spans 14 residues. The germline CDR1 and CDR2 sequences are SEHNR and FQNEAQ (reference sequence). This CDR3 reads CASSLALGNHEQYF. The CDR3 nucleotides are TGTGCCAGCAGCTTAGCGCTAGGGAACCACGAGCAGTACTTC.

The CDR3 bases are TGTGCCACCAGCAGAGGGGGACTCACATCCTACGAGCAGTACTTC. The encoded protein is CATSRGGLTSYEQYF. V and J are TRBV15 and TRBJ2-7, with TRBD2 as a possible D gene (6 bases). The CDR3 extends over 15 amino acids. Trimming shortened V by 1 base and J by 1 base, and 11 bases separated the two germline ends. Germline CDR1 reads LNHNV; CDR2 reads YYDKDF (reference sequence).

The chain carries TRBV20-1 and TRBJ2-7; 7 bases agree with TRBD2. The end of the DNA is better explained by TRBJ2-5, so the J call may be wrong. The CDR3 consists of 14 residues. The germline CDR1 and CDR2 sequences are DFQATT and SNEGSKA (reference sequence). CDR3: CSVSGTMSPETQYF. The CDR3 region has the DNA TGCAGTGTGTCCGGGACTATGTCGCCAGAGACCCAGTACTTC.

The CDR3 DNA reads as TGCAGCGTTGGGCAGGTCAACGGGAACTATGGCTACACCTTC. Translation: CSVGQVNGNYGYTF. The chain uses TRBV29-1 and TRBJ1-2, with no clear D. V dropped 4 bases and J dropped 2 bases, with 14 bases sitting between them. Germline values: CDR1 SQVTM, CDR2 ANQGSEA. The CDR3 is made up of 14 amino acids.

This clonotype was counted only a few times. The genes are TRBV4-1 and TRBJ2-7; tentative D call: TRBD2 (6 bases). This CDR3 region has 13 residues. V gave up 4 bases and J gave up 7 bases, with 14 bases separating them. Germline assignment: CDR1 MGHRA and CDR2 YSYEKL. The CDR3 DNA is TGCGCCAGCAGCCCACGGGACTTCAAGGAGCAGTACTTC. It specifies CASSPRDFKEQYF.

This clonotype was seen a handful of times. The V call is TRBV15, the J call TRBJ2-7; 8 positions match TRBD2. V was pared by 2 bases and J by 0 bases, with 9 bases of the junction left unmatched. The V gene's germline CDR1 is LNHNV and CDR2 YYDKDF (reference sequence). This CDR3 spans 17 amino acids. The CDR3 bases are TGTGCCACCAGCAGAACGACCCTGCGGGGGGACTCCTACGAGCAGTACTTC. Its translation: CATSRTTLRGDSYEQYF.

This clonotype occurred many times. V usage is TRBV5-1 and J usage is TRBJ2-7, with 7 bases lining up with TRBD1. The CDR3 contains 14 residues. Germline CDR1 reads SGHRS; CDR2 reads YFSETQ. V lost 4 bases, J lost 1 base, and 5 bases stayed unmatched. The CDR3, as DNA: TGCGCCAGCAGCCCGCGGACAGGTTCCTACGAGCAGTACTTC. Its protein is CASSPRTGSYEQYF.

On this clonotype itself: A junction end diverges from the germline sequence, so it may reflect a read error. J is TRBJ1-4 and V is TRBV4-1; 7 bases fit TRBD1. CDR1 and CDR2 (germline): MGHRA, YSYEKL. The CDR3 is 18 amino acids. The CDR3 protein is CTSSQRLTQGGANEKLFF. DNA for the CDR3: TGCACCAGCAGCCAACGCCTGACCCAGGGGGGGGCTAATGAAAAACTGTTTTTT.

This clonotype was seen a handful of times. This chain connects TRBV20-1 to TRBJ2-5; TRBD1 agrees at 9 bases. The germline CDR1 and CDR2 sequences are DFQATT and SNEGSKA (reference sequence). This CDR3 contains 13 residues. The V and J ends lost 5 bases and 4 bases, in that order; junction bases with no gene match: 5. The CDR3 DNA reads TGCAGTGCTCCCGGGACAGGGCTAGAGACCCAGTACTTC. This gives the protein CSAPGTGLETQYF.

This clonotype was observed a handful of times. The genes are TRBV7-9 and TRBJ2-4; possibly TRBD1 for D (6 bases). Germline loops: CDR1 SEHNR, CDR2 FQNEAQ (reference sequence). Trimming shortened V by 5 bases and J by 0 bases, and 17 bases separated the two germline ends. This CDR3 is 17 amino acids long. The DNA of the CDR3 is TGTGCCAGCAGCCTAAACCAGGGGCAATTAGCCAAAAACATTCAGTACTTC. Protein product: CASSLNQGQLAKNIQYF.

The V and J genes are TRBV7-2 and TRBJ1-5; 9 bases agree with TRBD1. This CDR3 comprises 12 residues. The J segment lost 10 bases and the V segment lost 5 bases, leaving 3 bases of the junction unmatched. The V gene's germline CDR1 is SGHTA and CDR2 FQGNSA. This CDR3 is CASSKDRGPQHF. The CDR3 DNA follows: TGTGCCAGCAGCAAGGACAGGGGCCCCCAGCATTTT.

This sequence joins TRBV29-1 and TRBJ1-2; TRBD1 matches at 8 bases. CDR1 and CDR2 from the germline V gene are SQVTM and ANQGSEA. V trimming: 2 bases; J trimming: 8 bases; junction bases outside the gene matches: 10. The CDR3 is 14 residues long. The CDR3 sequence is CSVEITGTGGGYTF. CDR3 DNA: TGCAGCGTTGAAATCACCGGGACAGGAGGAGGCTACACCTTC.